This T cell receptor beta chain was identified in a study of blood T cell repertoires in COVID-19. The wider study: PBMCs, B-cell-depleted T cells, or T cells provided the cDNA or gDNA that made up the material.

Sequencing used immunoSEQ multiplex PCR; TCRdb keeps in-frame clones, though not all of them. This repertoire shows some 83,000 clones, approximately 84% found once; its top ten account for just under 6%. Specimen: peripheral blood. This TCR was sampled from a man aged 55 to 70 with active or convalescent COVID-19.

DNA of the CDR3: TGTGCCAGCAGTGATGTGGGTCCGGGCACTGAAGCTTTCTTT. Residues: CASSDVGPGTEAFF. The chain links TRBV25-1 to TRBJ1-1; unclear D gene. This CDR3 contains 14 residues. Per the germline V gene, CDR1 is MGHDK and CDR2 is SYGVNS. Between the trimmed V and J ends, which lost 3 bases and 4 bases, there was a span of 12 bases.